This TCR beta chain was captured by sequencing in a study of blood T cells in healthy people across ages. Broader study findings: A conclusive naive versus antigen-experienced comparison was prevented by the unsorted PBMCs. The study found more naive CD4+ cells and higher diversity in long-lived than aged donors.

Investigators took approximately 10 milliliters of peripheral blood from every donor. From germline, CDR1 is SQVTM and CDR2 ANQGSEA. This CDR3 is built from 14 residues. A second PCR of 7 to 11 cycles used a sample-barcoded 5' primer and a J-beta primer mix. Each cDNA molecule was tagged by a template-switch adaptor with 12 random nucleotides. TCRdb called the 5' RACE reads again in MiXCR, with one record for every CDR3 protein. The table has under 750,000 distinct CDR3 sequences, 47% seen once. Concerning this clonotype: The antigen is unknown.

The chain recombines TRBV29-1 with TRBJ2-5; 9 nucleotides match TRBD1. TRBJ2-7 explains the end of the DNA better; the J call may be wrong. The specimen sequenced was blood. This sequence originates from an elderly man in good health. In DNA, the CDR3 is TGCAGCGTGACCGTGAGACAGGGGGGGGGCGAGCAGTACTTC. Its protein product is CSVTVRQGGGEQYF.